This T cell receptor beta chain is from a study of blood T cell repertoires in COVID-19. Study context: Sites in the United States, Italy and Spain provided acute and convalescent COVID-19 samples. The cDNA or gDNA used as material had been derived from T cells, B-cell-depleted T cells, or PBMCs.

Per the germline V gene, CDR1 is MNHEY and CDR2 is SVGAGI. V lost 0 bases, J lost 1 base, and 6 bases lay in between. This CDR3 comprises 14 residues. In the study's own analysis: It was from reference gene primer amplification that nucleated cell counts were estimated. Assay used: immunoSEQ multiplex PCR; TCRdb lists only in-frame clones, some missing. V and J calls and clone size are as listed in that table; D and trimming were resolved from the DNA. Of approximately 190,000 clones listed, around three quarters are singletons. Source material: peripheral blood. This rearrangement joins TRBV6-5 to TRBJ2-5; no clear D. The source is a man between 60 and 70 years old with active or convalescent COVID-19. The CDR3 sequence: CASSYSGLQETQYF. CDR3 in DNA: TGTGCCAGCAGTTACTCGGGCCTCCAAGAGACCCAGTACTTC.